The entry that follows covers one T cell receptor (beta chain) sequence. TCRdb itself ran the RT-PCR reads through MiXCR, one entry per CDR3 protein. The table lists over 350,000 distinct CDR3 sequences, approximately 16% of them singletons. Germline V gene sequence: CDR1 SGHVT, CDR2 SQSDAQ. V was cut by 1 base and J by 0 bases, with 12 bases left in between. The CDR3 extends over 17 amino acids. The sample originates from a study of patients and donors after allogeneic stem cell transplantation. The sequence was obtained from a human donor who was either an allogeneic HSCT recipient or a stem cell or donor lymphocyte infusion donor (not recorded which). It is not recorded whose cells these are; they may come from a transplant donor. The sequenced material came from blood, either unsorted or a sorted T cell fraction (not recorded which). This chain connects TRBV7-4 to TRBJ2-2; no clear D gene. The CDR3 reads CASSLVSVEPNTGELFF. In DNA form, the CDR3 reads TGTGCCAGCAGCTTAGTGTCGGTGGAGCCGAACACCGGGGAGCTGTTTTTT.